A single sample is the source of the 10 T cell receptor beta chains below, sequenced in a study of T cell repertoires in cytomegalovirus infection. TCRdb reanalysed the reads using MiXCR and keeps one entry per CDR3 protein. The top ten hold roughly 14% of the sample, which has fewer than 300,000 distinct CDR3 sequences, roughly 23% seen once. The sequenced sample consisted of PBMCs. All receptors come from a human donor in good health (CMV status not recorded). Some clones in this sample may be carry-over from other donors' samples.

J is TRBJ2-3 and V is TRBV20-1; D possibly corresponds to TRBD2 (5 bases). V lost 1 base and J 6 bases, leaving 11 bases between the germline ends. Germline V gene lookup returns CDR1 DFQATT and CDR2 SNEGSKA (reference sequence). There are 13 residues in the CDR3. The CDR3 reads CSARGGPGDTQYF. The CDR3 DNA is TGCAGTGCTAGAGGGGGTCCGGGGGATACGCAGTATTTT.

This clonotype came up a few times. The rearrangement links TRBV7-2 to TRBJ1-1; the D gene is possibly TRBD1 (5 bases). Germline V gene lookup returns CDR1 SGHTA and CDR2 FQGNSA. The CDR3 extends over 16 amino acids. V was pared by 5 bases and J by 7 bases, with 23 bases between. The CDR3 nucleotides are TGTGCCAGCAGCCGATATTCATCAGGGTGGGGAATTGAAGCTTTCTTT. Protein: CASSRYSSGWGIEAFF.

The table lists this clonotype with many counts. This sequence joins TRBV7-2 and TRBJ2-1, with 8 positions matching TRBD2. V dropped 8 bases and J dropped 5; count of bases not matched to a gene: 8. CDR3 length: 14 residues. The germline CDR1 and CDR2 sequences are SGHTA and FQGNSA. The CDR3 DNA follows: TGTGCCAGCCAACTACGGGGGGGGGACAATGAGCAGTTCTTC. Its translation: CASQLRGGDNEQFF.

In this sample, this clonotype turned up many times. The V and J genes are TRBV28 and TRBJ2-2, with TRBD1 as a possible D gene (6 bases). V shed 3 bases and J shed 7 bases, with 15 bases lying between them. CDR3 size: 15 residues. Germline assignment: CDR1 MDHEN and CDR2 SYDVKM. CDR3 amino acids: CASSLRRGVGGELFF. The DNA of the CDR3 is TGTGCCAGCAGTTTGCGCAGGGGAGTTGGCGGGGAGCTGTTTTTT.

There are many counts of this clonotype. The chain recombines TRBV7-2 with TRBJ1-6; D is unresolved. The ends were cut back, 5 bases at V and 0 bases at J, with 8 bases in the middle. The CDR3 runs 15 residues. The germline gives CDR1 SGHTA, CDR2 FQGNSA. Here the CDR3 DNA reads TGTGCCAGCAGCCTACAGAGCTCCTATAATTCACCCCTCCACTTT. This encodes CASSLQSSYNSPLHF.

This clonotype was seen many times. The genes are TRBV7-2 and TRBJ1-1; weak D call: TRBD1 (5 bases). Trimming shortened V by 0 bases and J by 4 bases, and 6 bases separated the two germline ends. The CDR3 totals 13 residues. Germline CDR1 reads SGHTA; CDR2 reads FQGNSA. Here the CDR3 reads CASSLAGVTEAFF. The CDR3, as DNA: TGTGCCAGCAGCTTAGCAGGGGTCACTGAAGCTTTCTTT.

This chain connects TRBV29-1 to TRBJ1-1; perhaps TRBD1 as D (5 bases). CDR1 and CDR2 from the germline V gene are SQVTM and ANQGSEA. Trimming pared 7 bases from V and 0 bases from J, leaving 12 bases between. CDR3 length: 13 amino acids. CDR3 nucleotides: TGCAGCGGGTGGGGACGGCTGAACACTGAAGCTTTCTTT. Its translation: CSGWGRLNTEAFF.

This clonotype occurred many times. The chain carries TRBV7-2 and TRBJ2-5, with D possibly TRBD2 on 5 matching bases. V dropped 6 bases and J dropped 5 bases, with 22 bases sitting between them. CDR1 is SGHTA, CDR2 FQGNSA, per germline. The CDR3 runs to 16 residues. CDR3 sequence: CASSGSSNWWVETQYF. Written as DNA, the CDR3 is TGTGCCAGCAGTGGTTCTAGCAATTGGTGGGTCGAGACCCAGTACTTC.

This clonotype was counted ten times or more. The chain couples TRBV7-2 to TRBJ2-1; 9 positions match TRBD2. J gave up 7 bases and V 5 bases, and 6 bases lay outside the gene matches. Germline lookup yields CDR1 SGHTA and CDR2 FQGNSA. This CDR3 contains 14 residues. In nucleotides, the CDR3 is TGTGCCAGCAGCCTCTGGCGGGGGGGGAATGAGCAGTTCTTC. This sequence encodes CASSLWRGGNEQFF.

The chain couples TRBV12-5 to TRBJ2-1, with 8 bases identical to TRBD1. The CDR3 spans 13 residues. CDR1 LGHNT and CDR2 FRNRAP come from the germline V gene. Unmatched junction bases numbered 6, after V lost 11 bases and J lost 3 bases. The DNA for the CDR3 is TGTGCTCGGGGGACAGGCCTCTACAATGAGCAGTTCTTC. Its protein is CARGTGLYNEQFF.